The 22 T cell receptor beta chains listed next were all sequenced from one sample in a study of cytomegalovirus exposure and HLA in healthy donors. Sequencing used immunoSEQ multiplex PCR; TCRdb keeps in-frame clones, though not all of them. The table records under 200,000 clones, 75% to 90% of them present only once. Sequencing was done on a sample of PBMCs. These TCRs come from a woman under 30 in good health and CMV-seronegative.

The chain is built from TRBV4-1 and TRBJ2-1; D uncertain. Trimming took 3 bases from V and 5 from J, leaving 8 bases between them. CDR3 length equals 13 residues. Germline V gene data show CDR1 as MGHRA and CDR2 as YSYEKL. The CDR3 DNA reads as TGCGCCAGCAGCCATCAATCCAACAATGAGCAGTTCTTC. This sequence encodes CASSHQSNNEQFF.

The V and J genes are TRBV27 and TRBJ1-5, with a possible D match to TRBD1 (6 bases). The CDR3 length is 15 residues. The V gene's germline CDR1 is MNHEY and CDR2 SMNVEV (reference sequence). Trimming took off 2 bases at V and 2 bases at J, with 10 bases between the two ends. Here the CDR3 reads CASSLMAGGNQPQHF. CDR3 in DNA: TGTGCCAGCAGTTTAATGGCAGGGGGCAATCAGCCCCAGCATTTT.

The V gene is TRBV15, the J gene TRBJ1-1; D is unclear. CDR3 size: 13 residues. Trimming pared 0 bases from V and 3 bases from J, leaving 5 bases between. CDR1 is LNHNV and CDR2 is YYDKDF in the germline V gene (reference sequence). This chain's CDR3 is CATSRERDTEAFF. The CDR3 DNA reads as TGTGCCACCAGCAGAGAGAGGGACACTGAAGCTTTCTTT.

The chain employs TRBV6-4 and TRBJ1-1; D perhaps matches TRBD1 (5 bases). CDR3 length equals 16 residues. V lost 5 bases and J lost 1, with 17 bases in between. Germline V CDR1 and CDR2: MRHNA, SNTAGT. CDR3 sequence (DNA): TGTGCCAGCAGTTATAAAGGGGAGGGGACGAACACTGAAGCTTTCTTT. It yields the protein CASSYKGEGTNTEAFF.

The V gene is TRBV9, the J gene TRBJ2-1; 11 bases are a match to TRBD2. Trimming cost V 2 bases and J 4 bases; bases outside gene matches: 5. The CDR3 loop spans 16 amino acids. CDR1 and CDR2 from the germline V gene are SGDLS and YYNGEE. The DNA for the CDR3 is TGTGCCAGCAGCGTTAGCGGGAGGGAGGCTTACAATGAGCAGTTCTTC. Its protein product is CASSVSGREAYNEQFF.

This clone has only one observation. This chain links TRBV2 with TRBJ1-1; D gene ambiguous. Trimming removed 5 bases at V and 1 base at J, with 8 bases between. Germline V gene sequence: CDR1 SNHLY, CDR2 FYNNEI. The CDR3 sequence is 13 residues long. The CDR3 nucleotides read TGTGCCAGCAGTCCCCCGCGGAACACTGAAGCTTTCTTT. This translates into CASSPPRNTEAFF.

The CDR3 DNA reads TGTGCCAGCAGTGAAGTAGGAGGGAATTCACCCCTCCACTTT. Its translation is CASSEVGGNSPLHF. V gene TRBV6-1 combines with J gene TRBJ1-6, with D unclear. In germline, CDR1 is MNHNS, CDR2 SASEGT. Trimming stripped 1 base from V and 7 bases from J, with 8 bases between. The CDR3 runs 14 residues.

Remarks on this clone: At one of its ends the junction is not consistent with the germline gene, which may arise from a read error. The chain uses TRBV5-1 and TRBJ1-1, with D possibly being TRBD1 (6 bases). This CDR3 has 17 residues. Germline loops: CDR1 SGHRS, CDR2 YFSETQ. The CDR3 loop is CASSLGVGTGPNSEAFF. In nucleotides, the CDR3 is TGCGCCAGCAGCTTGGGTGTCGGAACAGGGCCGAACTCTGAAGCTTTCTTT.

The rearrangement uses TRBV5-4 and TRBJ2-1; TRBD1 matches at 10 bases. The germline gives CDR1 SGHNT, CDR2 YYREEE (reference sequence). The length of the CDR3 is 15 residues. V was clipped by 4 bases and J by 8 bases; unmatched bases: 9. Here the CDR3 reads CASSPGQGVWDEQFF. The CDR3 coding sequence is TGTGCCAGCAGCCCCGGACAGGGGGTCTGGGATGAGCAGTTCTTC.

In its sample, this clone was seen once. The V gene is TRBV6-1, the J gene TRBJ1-2, with D tentatively TRBD1 (5 bases). Germline CDR1 MNHNS, CDR2 SASEGT. The germline V and J ends were trimmed by 4 bases and 7 bases, with 16 bases remaining between them. The CDR3 sequence is 14 residues long. CDR3 DNA: TGTGCCAGCAGTGCCTCGCGGGGGGTTAGTGGCTACACCTTC. Amino acids: CASSASRGVSGYTF.

The chain employs TRBV7-9 and TRBJ1-4, with TRBD1 as a possible D gene (6 bases). Trimming left V 5 bases short and J 5 bases short, with 12 bases between. CDR3 length equals 14 residues. Germline CDR1 is SEHNR and CDR2 is FQNEAQ (reference sequence). The CDR3 bases are TGTGCCAGCAGCCCTACAGGGTTAAATGAAAAACTGTTTTTT. Residues: CASSPTGLNEKLFF. Together with reference TRBV7-9 and TRBJ1-4, the CDR3 gives the full variable domain: DTGVSQNPRHKITKRGQNVTFRCDPISEHNRLYWYRQTLGQGPEFLTYFQNEAQLEKSRLLSDRFSAERPKGSFSTLEIQRTEQGDSAMYLCASSPTGLNEKLFFGSGTQLSVL.

V usage is TRBV19 and J usage is TRBJ1-5; 8 bases agree with TRBD1. Germline loops: CDR1 LNHDA, CDR2 SQIVND (reference sequence). The CDR3 is made up of 16 amino acids. V dropped 5 bases and J dropped 4; count of bases not matched to a gene: 10. The CDR3 DNA sequence: TGTGCCAGTAGTCAGTCGATGGACAGGGTAAATCAGCCCCAGCATTTT. As protein: CASSQSMDRVNQPQHF.

This clone is a singleton in its sample. J is TRBJ2-5 and V is TRBV7-8; tentatively, D is TRBD2 (6 bases). The V gene lost 1 base and the J gene lost 4 bases, with 16 bases spanning the gap. The CDR3 sequence is 16 residues long. CDR1 is SGHVS, CDR2 FQNEAQ, per germline. In DNA form, the CDR3 reads TGTGCCAGCAGCTTAGGAGGGGAGGCGACCGGAGAGACCCAGTACTTC. This sequence encodes CASSLGGEATGETQYF.

This rearrangement joins TRBV19 to TRBJ1-2, with D possibly matching TRBD1 (5 bases). Trimming left V 8 bases short and J 3 bases short, with 19 bases between. The CDR3 extends over 15 amino acids. CDR1 and CDR2 (germline): LNHDA, SQIVND (reference sequence). The CDR3 DNA reads TGTGCCAGTCAGAGGATTTGGGGGGTCGACTATGGCTACACCTTC. This sequence encodes CASQRIWGVDYGYTF.

The rearrangement links TRBV30 to TRBJ1-6; no firm D call. V was pared by 1 base and J by 0 bases, with 16 bases between. CDR1 and CDR2 from the germline V gene are GTSNPN and SVGIG (reference sequence). The CDR3 contains 18 residues. In DNA, the CDR3 is TGTGCCTGGAGTGACCCGACTCGAGCGAGCTCCTATAATTCACCCCTCCACTTT. Encoded protein: CAWSDPTRASSYNSPLHF. Together with reference TRBV30 and TRBJ1-6, the CDR3 gives the full variable domain: SQTIHQWPATLVQPVGSPLSLECTVEGTSNPNLYWYRQAAGRGLQLLFYSVGIGQISSEVPQNLSASRPQDRQFILSSKKLLLSDSGFYLCAWSDPTRASSYNSPLHFGNGTRLTVT.

J is TRBJ2-7 and V is TRBV19; the match to TRBD2 covers 12 bases. After removal of 7 bases from V and 3 bases from J, the junction contained 4 bases not matched to a gene. The CDR3 has 14 residues. Germline loops: CDR1 LNHDA, CDR2 SQIVND (reference sequence). The CDR3 sequence: CASNPTSGSYEQYF. CDR3 DNA sequence: TGTGCCAGTAACCCGACTAGCGGGAGCTACGAGCAGTACTTC.

The CDR3 reads CASSFPGGTEAFF. DNA of the CDR3: TGTGCCAGCAGCTTCCCCGGGGGCACTGAAGCTTTCTTT. The genes are TRBV7-3 and TRBJ1-1; the D gene is possibly TRBD1 (5 bases). The CDR3 is 13 amino acids. The V and J ends lost 3 bases and 4 bases respectively, with 9 bases between them. Germline V lookup: CDR1 SGHTA, CDR2 FQGTGA.

The V and J genes are TRBV14 and TRBJ2-7, with TRBD2 matching 13 bases. The V gene end was trimmed by 4 bases and the J gene end by 4 bases; junction bases not matched to a gene: 7. The CDR3 is made up of 16 amino acids. Germline V gene data show CDR1 as SGHDN and CDR2 as FVKESK. The CDR3 DNA sequence: TGTGCCAGCAGCCGACTTGGACTAGCGGGAGAGTACGAGCAGTACTTC. This gives the protein CASSRLGLAGEYEQYF.

This clone was counted only a few times. J is TRBJ1-1 and V is TRBV19; possibly TRBD1 for D (5 bases). The V and J ends lost 1 base and 7 bases respectively, with 10 bases between them. This CDR3 spans 13 amino acids. CDR1 and CDR2 from the germline V gene are LNHDA and SQIVND (reference sequence). This CDR3 is CASSIVRGGEAFF. Written as DNA, the CDR3 is TGTGCCAGTAGTATAGTTCGCGGGGGTGAAGCTTTCTTT.

This rearrangement joins TRBV4-3 to TRBJ2-1, with TRBD2 as a possible D gene (5 bases). CDR1 is LGHNA, CDR2 YSLEER, per germline. This CDR3 has 14 residues. With 1 base removed from V and 8 bases from J, the gap between germline ends came to 12 bases. CDR3 DNA sequence: TGCGCCAGCAGCCAAGGGCCCTCCGGGGATGAGCAGTTCTTC. As protein: CASSQGPSGDEQFF.

This clone was seen once. This rearrangement joins TRBV5-1 to TRBJ2-1, with a weak D call TRBD1 (6 bases). Trimming took 5 bases from V and 7 from J, leaving 10 bases between them. Looked up from germline, CDR1 is SGHRS and CDR2 is YFSETQ. The CDR3 totals 12 residues. The CDR3 sequence: CASRGGGNEQFF. In DNA, the CDR3 is TGCGCCAGCAGAGGGGGTGGGAATGAGCAGTTCTTC.

The chain is built from TRBV6-5 and TRBJ1-2; 7 positions agree with TRBD1. V was clipped by 0 bases and J by 6 bases; unmatched bases: 7. Germline lookup yields CDR1 MNHEY and CDR2 SVGAGI. The CDR3 is 15 amino acids. The DNA for the CDR3 is TGTGCCAGCAGTTACTCATCCAGGGGGAACCATGGCTACACCTTC. Protein product: CASSYSSRGNHGYTF.